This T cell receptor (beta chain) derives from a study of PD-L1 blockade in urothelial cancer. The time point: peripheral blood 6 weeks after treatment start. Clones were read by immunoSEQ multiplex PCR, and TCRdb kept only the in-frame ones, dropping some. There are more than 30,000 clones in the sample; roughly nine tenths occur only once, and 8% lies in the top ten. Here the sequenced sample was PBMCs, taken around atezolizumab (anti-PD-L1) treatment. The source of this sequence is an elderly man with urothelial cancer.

CDR3 sequence: CASSRTGGRISTEAFF. Here the CDR3 DNA reads TGTGCCAGCAGCCGGACAGGGGGCCGTATATCCACTGAAGCTTTCTTT. The chain has TRBV2 and TRBJ1-1, with TRBD1 matching 11 bases. This CDR3 comprises 16 residues. Germline assignment: CDR1 SNHLY and CDR2 FYNNEI. V trimming: 6 bases; J trimming: 4 bases; junction bases outside the gene matches: 10.